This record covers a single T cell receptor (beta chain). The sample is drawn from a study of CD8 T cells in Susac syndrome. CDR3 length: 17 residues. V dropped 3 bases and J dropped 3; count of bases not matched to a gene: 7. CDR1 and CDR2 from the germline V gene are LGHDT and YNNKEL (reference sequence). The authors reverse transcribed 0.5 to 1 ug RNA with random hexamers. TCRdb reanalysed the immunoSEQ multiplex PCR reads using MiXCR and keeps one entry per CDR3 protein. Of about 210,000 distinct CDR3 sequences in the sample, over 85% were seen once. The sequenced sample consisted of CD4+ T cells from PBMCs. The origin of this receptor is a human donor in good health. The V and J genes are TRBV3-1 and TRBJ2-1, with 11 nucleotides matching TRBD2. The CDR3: CASSHYSGRANYNEQFF. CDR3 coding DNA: TGTGCCAGCAGCCACTATAGCGGGAGGGCCAACTACAATGAGCAGTTCTTC.